This TCR beta chain was documented in a study of blood T cell repertoires in COVID-19. How the authors handled the data: From reference gene primer amplification, estimates of nucleated cell counts were derived. Sequenced by immunoSEQ multiplex PCR; TCRdb stores in-frame clones only, minus some. V, J and clone size reflect that table, while D and trimming were determined from the DNA. The sample contains fewer than 350,000 clones, 70% to 90% of which appear only once. The study recruited people aged 18 to 89 years across 20 to 30 US areas. Cohort assignment relied on participant-reported clinical history. Two negative PCRs, clearance, or symptom resolution had been documented for recovered Cohort 3 donors. V was pared by 0 bases and J by 4 bases, with 9 bases between. Germline V gene lookup returns CDR1 SNHLY and CDR2 FYNNEI. The CDR3 is made up of 14 amino acids.

Input material: PBMCs or T cells enriched from blood (not recorded which). This TCR was sampled from a woman aged 40 to 50 who had recovered from COVID-19. The chain has TRBV2 and TRBJ1-2, with D hard to call. The CDR3 DNA follows: TGTGCCAGCAGTGAAGCCGCACCGCGCTATGGCTACACCTTC. The encoded protein is CASSEAAPRYGYTF.